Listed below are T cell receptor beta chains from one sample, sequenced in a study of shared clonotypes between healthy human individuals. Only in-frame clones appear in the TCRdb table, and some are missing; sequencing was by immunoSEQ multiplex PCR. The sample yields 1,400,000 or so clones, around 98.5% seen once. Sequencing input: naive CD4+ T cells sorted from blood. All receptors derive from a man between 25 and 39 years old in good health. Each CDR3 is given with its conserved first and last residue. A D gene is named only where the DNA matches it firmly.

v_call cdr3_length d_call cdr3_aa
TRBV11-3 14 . CASSAGPSADTQYF
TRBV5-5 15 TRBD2 CASRDPSGRSYTQYF
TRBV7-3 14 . CASSPGVDTGELFF
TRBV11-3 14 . CASSLRGVYNEQFF
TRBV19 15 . CASRGRRNSGNTIYF
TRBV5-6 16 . CASSPPGGGSKNIQYF
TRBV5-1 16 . CASSLGLNSGANVLTF
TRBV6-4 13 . CASSATQGGIQYF
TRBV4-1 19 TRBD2 CASSQDRGLAGGPVETQYF
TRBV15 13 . CATSRDFPYEQYF
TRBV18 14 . CASSAQYSNQPQHF
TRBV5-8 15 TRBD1 CASSVTGTGLREQYF
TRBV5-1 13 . CASSLDGFYEQYF
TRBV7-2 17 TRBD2 CASSLVFLAGEGETQYF
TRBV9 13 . CASSVGGFDEQFF
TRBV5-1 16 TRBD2 CASSLGLAGGPYEQYF
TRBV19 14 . CASSGPVGADTQYF
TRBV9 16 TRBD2 CASSPRLAGIYNEQFF
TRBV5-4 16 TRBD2 CASSLETGGPANEQFF
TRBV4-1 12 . CASSHVGTQAFF
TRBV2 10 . CASSLGEQYF
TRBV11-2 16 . CASSVQGVSRQNIQYF
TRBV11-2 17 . CASSFRMSGGESYEQYF
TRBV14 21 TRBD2 CASSQYFSGSGRYPRIYEQYF
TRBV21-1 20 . CASSKRSLGVRGYSNQPQHF
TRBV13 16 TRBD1 CASSLGWDRVNYGYTF
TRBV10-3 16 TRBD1 CAIRPSAGGGTDTQYF
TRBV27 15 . CASSIYREGRYEQYF
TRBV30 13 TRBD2 CAYQTSGTHEQFF
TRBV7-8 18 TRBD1 CASSSRDRAPSGGNTIYF
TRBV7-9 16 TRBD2 CASSLASGSSYNEQFF
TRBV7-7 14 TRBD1 CASSLGTGGETQYF
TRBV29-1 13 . CSVEAGSNQPQHF
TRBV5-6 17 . CASSRIPGGGNYNEQFF
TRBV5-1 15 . CASSLEDGSNQPQHF
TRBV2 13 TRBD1 CASSWDREDTQYF
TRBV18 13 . CASSPLANTEAFF
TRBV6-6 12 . CASSYLLNGYTF
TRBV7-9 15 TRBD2 CASSLTSGIYNEQFF
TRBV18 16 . CASSPGSPPRRDTQYF